The text below deals with one TCR beta chain. Its target is unknown. The data are from a study of T cell repertoires in cytomegalovirus infection. Study-wide points: Frequencies of public TCR beta families were cumulated, and this identified carriers of CMV plus the relevant HLA. HLA-C-restricted CMV clonotypes gave the most frequent clonotype in two of eight donors.

This CDR3 has 17 amino acids. Germline trimming cut 5 bases from V and 1 base from J; bases unmatched to any gene: 4. Germline lookup yields CDR1 MNHEY and CDR2 SVGEGT. TCRdb analysed the reads with MiXCR anew, one entry per CDR3 protein. The table shows more than 400,000 distinct CDR3 sequences, with 26% occurring only once. The V gene is TRBV6-2 or TRBV6-3, the J gene TRBJ2-3, with 15 bases identical to TRBD2. The sequenced sample consisted of PBMCs. The receptor's source is a human donor in good health (CMV status not recorded). Some clones in this sample may be carry-over from other donors' samples. CDR3 region: CASSNGLAGGGTDTQYF. In DNA, the CDR3 is TGTGCCAGCAGTAACGGACTAGCGGGGGGGGGCACAGATACGCAGTATTTT.